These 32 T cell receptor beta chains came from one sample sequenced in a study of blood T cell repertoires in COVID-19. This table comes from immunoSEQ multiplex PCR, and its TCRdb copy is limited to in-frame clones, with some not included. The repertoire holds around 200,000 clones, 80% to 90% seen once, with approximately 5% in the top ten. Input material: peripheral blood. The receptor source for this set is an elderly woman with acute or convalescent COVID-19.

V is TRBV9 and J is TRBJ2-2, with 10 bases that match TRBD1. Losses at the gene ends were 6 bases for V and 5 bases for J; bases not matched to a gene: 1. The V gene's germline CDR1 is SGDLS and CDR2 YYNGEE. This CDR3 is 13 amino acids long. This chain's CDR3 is CASTGQGTGELFF. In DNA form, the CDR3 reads TGTGCCAGCACGGGACAGGGGACCGGGGAGCTGTTTTTT.

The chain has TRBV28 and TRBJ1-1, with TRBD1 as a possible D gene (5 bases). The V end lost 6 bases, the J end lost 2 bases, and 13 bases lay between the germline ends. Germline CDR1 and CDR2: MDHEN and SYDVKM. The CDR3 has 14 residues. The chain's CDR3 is CASSRGGENTEAFF. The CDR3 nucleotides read TGTGCCAGCAGCCGGGGGGGAGAAAACACTGAAGCTTTCTTT.

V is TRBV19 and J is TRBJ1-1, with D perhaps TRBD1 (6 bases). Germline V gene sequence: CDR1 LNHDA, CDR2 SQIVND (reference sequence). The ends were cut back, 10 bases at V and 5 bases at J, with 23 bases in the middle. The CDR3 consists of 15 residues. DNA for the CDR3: TGTGCCACCAATAGGGGGGGGGTGCCAGGGACTGAAGCTTTCTTT. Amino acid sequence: CATNRGGVPGTEAFF.

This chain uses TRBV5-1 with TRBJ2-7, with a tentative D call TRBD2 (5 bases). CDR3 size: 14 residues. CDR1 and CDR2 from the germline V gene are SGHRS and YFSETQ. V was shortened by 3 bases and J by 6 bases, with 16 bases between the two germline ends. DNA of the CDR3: TGCGCCAGCAGCTCAGGACTTATTCCTGGCGAGCAGTACTTC. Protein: CASSSGLIPGEQYF.

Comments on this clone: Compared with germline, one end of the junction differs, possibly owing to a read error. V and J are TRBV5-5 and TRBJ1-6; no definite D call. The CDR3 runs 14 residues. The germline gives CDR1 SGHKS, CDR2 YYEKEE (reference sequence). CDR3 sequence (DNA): TGTGCCAGCAGCTTTTTACCCTATATTTCACCCCTCCACTTT. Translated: CASSFLPYISPLHF.

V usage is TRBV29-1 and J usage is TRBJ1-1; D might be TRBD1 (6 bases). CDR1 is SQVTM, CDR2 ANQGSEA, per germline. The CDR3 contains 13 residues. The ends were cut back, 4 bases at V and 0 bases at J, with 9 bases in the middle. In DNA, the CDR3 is TGCAGCGTTGTGTGGGGGCTGAACACTGAAGCTTTCTTT. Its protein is CSVVWGLNTEAFF.

CDR3 sequence (DNA): TGTGCCAGCAGTTACGGCGCTAGCGGGAGGATCTATGAGCAGTTCTTC. Translated: CASSYGASGRIYEQFF. The chain combines TRBV6-2 or TRBV6-3 with TRBJ2-1, with 11 bases fitting TRBD2. V lost 2 bases to trimming and J lost 8 bases; unmatched junction nucleotides: 8. The CDR3 covers 16 residues. Germline V gene sequence: CDR1 MNHEY, CDR2 SVGEGT.

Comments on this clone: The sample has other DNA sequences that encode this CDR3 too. DNA for the CDR3: TGTGCCAGCAGCCGAACAGGGGGCGCCAGCACTGAAGCTTTCTTT. It translates to CASSRTGGASTEAFF. V usage is TRBV7-9 and J usage is TRBJ1-1; TRBD1 matches at 9 bases. The V and J ends lost 5 bases and 4 bases, in that order; junction bases with no gene match: 8. The CDR3 length is 15 residues. Germline V gives CDR1 SEHNR, CDR2 FQNEAQ (reference sequence).

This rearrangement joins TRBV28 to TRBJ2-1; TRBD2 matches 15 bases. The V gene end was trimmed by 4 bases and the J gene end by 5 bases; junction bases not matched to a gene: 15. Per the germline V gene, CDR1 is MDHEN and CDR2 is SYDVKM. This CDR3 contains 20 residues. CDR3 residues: CASSSPPGRTSGRANNEQFF. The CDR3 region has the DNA TGTGCCAGCAGTTCCCCTCCCGGCAGGACTAGCGGGAGGGCTAACAATGAGCAGTTCTTC.

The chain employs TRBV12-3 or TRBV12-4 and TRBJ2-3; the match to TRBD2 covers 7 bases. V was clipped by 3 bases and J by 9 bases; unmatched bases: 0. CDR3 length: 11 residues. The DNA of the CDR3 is TGTGCCAGCAGTTTCGGGAGGACGCAGTATTTT. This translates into CASSFGRTQYF.

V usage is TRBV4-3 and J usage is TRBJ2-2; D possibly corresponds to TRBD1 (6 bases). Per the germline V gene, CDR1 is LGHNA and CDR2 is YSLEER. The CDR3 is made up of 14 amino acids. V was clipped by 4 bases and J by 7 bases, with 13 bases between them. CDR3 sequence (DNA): TGCGCCAGCAGCCCCTCAACAGGGCACGGGGAGCTGTTTTTT. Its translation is CASSPSTGHGELFF.

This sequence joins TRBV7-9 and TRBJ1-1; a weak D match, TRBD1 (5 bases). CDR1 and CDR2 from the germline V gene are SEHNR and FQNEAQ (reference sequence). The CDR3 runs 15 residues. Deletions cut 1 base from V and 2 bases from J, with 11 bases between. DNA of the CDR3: TGTGCCAGCAGCTTAGTGGCAGGGCCTAACACTGAAGCTTTCTTT. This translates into CASSLVAGPNTEAFF.

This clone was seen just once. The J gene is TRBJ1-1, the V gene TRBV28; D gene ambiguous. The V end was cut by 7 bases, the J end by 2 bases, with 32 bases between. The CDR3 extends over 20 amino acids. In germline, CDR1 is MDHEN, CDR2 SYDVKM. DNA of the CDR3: TGTGCCAGCATCACAATTGGACGACGAAGAGGGAGGTCCCTTAACACTGAAGCTTTCTTT. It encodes CASITIGRRRGRSLNTEAFF.

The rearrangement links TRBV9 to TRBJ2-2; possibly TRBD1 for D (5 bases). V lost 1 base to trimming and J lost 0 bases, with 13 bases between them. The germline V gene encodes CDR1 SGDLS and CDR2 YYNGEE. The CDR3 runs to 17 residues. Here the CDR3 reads CASSVLGALPNTGELFF. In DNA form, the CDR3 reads TGTGCCAGCAGCGTACTAGGGGCCCTTCCGAACACCGGGGAGCTGTTTTTT. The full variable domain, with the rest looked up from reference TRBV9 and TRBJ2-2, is DSGVTQTPKHLITATGQRVTLRCSPRSGDLSVYWYQQSLDQGLQFLIQYYNGEERAKGNILERFSAQQFPDLHSELNLSSLELGDSALYFCASSVLGALPNTGELFFGEGSRLTVL.

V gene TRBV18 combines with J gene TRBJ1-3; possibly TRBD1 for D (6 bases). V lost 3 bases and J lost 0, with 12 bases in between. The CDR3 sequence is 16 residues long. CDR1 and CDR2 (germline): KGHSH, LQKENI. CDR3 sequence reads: CASSPPADSSGNTIYF. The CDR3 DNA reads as TGTGCCAGCTCACCTCCGGCGGACAGCTCTGGAAACACCATATATTTT.

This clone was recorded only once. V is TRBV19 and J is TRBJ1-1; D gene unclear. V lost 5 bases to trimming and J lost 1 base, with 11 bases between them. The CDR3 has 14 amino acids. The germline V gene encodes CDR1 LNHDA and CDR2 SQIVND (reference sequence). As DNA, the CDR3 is TGTGCCAGTAGTCCTCGGGCGGGGAACACTGAAGCTTTCTTT. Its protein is CASSPRAGNTEAFF.

The CDR3 loop is CAWSVGRSYEQYF. The CDR3 coding sequence is TGTGCCTGGAGTGTTGGCAGGTCCTACGAGCAGTACTTC. The chain combines TRBV30 with TRBJ2-7; D remains ambiguous. The CDR3 sequence is 13 residues long. Trimming pared 0 bases from V and 1 base from J, leaving 7 bases between. Germline V CDR1 and CDR2: GTSNPN, SVGIG (reference sequence).

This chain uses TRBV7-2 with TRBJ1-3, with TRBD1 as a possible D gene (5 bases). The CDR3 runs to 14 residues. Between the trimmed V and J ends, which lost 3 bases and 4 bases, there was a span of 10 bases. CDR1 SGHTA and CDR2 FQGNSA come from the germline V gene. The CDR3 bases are TGTGCCAGCAGCTTTGCAGGGTCCGGAAACACCATATATTTT. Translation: CASSFAGSGNTIYF. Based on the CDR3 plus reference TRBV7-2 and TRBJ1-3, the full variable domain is GAGVSQSPSNKVTEKGKDVELRCDPISGHTALYWYRQSLGQGLEFLIYFQGNSAPDKSGLPSDRFSAERTGGSVSTLTIQRTQQEDSAVYLCASSFAGSGNTIYFGEGSWLTVV.

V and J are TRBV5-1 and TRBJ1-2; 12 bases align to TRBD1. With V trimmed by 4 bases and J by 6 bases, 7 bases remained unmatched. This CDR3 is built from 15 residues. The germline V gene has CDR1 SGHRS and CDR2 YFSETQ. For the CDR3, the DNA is TGCGCCAGCAGCATCCGGGACAGGGGGCTGAATGGCTACACCTTC. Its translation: CASSIRDRGLNGYTF.

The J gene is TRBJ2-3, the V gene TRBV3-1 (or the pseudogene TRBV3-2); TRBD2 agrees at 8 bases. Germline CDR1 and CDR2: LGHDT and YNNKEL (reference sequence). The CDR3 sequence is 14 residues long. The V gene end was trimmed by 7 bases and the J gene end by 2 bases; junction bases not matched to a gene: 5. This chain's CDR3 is CASTRSGATDTQYF. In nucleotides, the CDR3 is TGTGCCAGCACCCGTAGCGGGGCCACAGATACGCAGTATTTT.

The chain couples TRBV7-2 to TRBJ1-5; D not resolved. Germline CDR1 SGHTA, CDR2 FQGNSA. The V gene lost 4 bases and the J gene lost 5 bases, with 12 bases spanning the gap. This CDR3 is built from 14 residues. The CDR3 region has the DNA TGTGCCAGCAGCTCGTATTCGCGGGATCAGCCCCAGCATTTT. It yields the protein CASSSYSRDQPQHF.

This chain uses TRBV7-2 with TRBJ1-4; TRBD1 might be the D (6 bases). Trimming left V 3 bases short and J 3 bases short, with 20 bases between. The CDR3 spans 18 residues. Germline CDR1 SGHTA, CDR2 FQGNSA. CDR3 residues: CASSLMAMGGLSNEKLFF. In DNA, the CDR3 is TGTGCCAGCAGCTTGATGGCAATGGGGGGGCTTTCTAATGAAAAACTGTTTTTT.

The CDR3, as DNA: TGTGCCAGCAGTACCCAGGGCGGGGCGGTCGATGGTCTGTTTTTT. This sequence encodes CASSTQGGAVDGLFF. The rearrangement links TRBV6-6 to TRBJ1-4, with a tentative D call TRBD1 (5 bases). The V end was cut by 5 bases, the J end by 14 bases, with 24 bases between. The CDR3 runs to 15 residues. Per germline, CDR1 MNHNY and CDR2 SVGAGI (reference sequence).

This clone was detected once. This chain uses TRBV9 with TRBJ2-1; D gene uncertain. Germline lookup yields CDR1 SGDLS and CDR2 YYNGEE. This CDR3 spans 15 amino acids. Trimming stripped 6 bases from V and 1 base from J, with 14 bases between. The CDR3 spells CASTPMIGSYNEQFF. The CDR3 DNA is TGTGCCAGCACCCCTATGATTGGTTCCTACAATGAGCAGTTCTTC.

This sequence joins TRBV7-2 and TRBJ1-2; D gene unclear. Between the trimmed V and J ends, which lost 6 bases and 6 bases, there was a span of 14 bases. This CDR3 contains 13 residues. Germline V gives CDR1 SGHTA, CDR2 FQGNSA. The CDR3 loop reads CASSLPPADGYTF. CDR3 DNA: TGTGCCAGCAGTCTTCCCCCGGCGGATGGCTACACCTTC.

Here the CDR3 reads CASSVGQSRPTNEKLFF. The CDR3 region has the DNA TGTGCCAGCAGCGTGGGACAGAGCAGGCCAACTAATGAAAAACTGTTTTTT. The chain joins TRBV9 to TRBJ1-4; 7 bases are shared with TRBD1. CDR1 SGDLS and CDR2 YYNGEE come from the germline V gene. The length of the CDR3 is 17 residues. The V gene end was trimmed by 2 bases and the J gene end by 0 bases; junction bases not matched to a gene: 7.

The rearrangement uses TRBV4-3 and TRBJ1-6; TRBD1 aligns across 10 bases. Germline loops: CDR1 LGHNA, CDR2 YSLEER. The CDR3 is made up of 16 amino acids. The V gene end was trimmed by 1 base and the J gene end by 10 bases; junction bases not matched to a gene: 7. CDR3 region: CASSQASRDRGSPLHF. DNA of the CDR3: TGCGCCAGCAGCCAAGCGTCCCGGGACAGGGGATCACCCCTCCACTTT.

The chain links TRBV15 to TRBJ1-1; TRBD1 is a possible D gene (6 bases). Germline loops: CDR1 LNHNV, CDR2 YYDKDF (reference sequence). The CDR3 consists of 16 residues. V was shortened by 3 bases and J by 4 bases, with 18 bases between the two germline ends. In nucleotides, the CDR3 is TGTGCCACCAGCAGTCCGAAGCGGGGGCCGTTCACTGAAGCTTTCTTT. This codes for CATSSPKRGPFTEAFF.

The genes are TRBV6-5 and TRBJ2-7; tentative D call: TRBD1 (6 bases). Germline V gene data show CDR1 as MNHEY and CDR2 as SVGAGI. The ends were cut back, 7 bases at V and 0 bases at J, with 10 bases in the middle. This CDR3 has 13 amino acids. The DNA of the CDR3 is TGTGCCAGCATGGACAGCTTCTCCTACGAGCAGTACTTC. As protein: CASMDSFSYEQYF.

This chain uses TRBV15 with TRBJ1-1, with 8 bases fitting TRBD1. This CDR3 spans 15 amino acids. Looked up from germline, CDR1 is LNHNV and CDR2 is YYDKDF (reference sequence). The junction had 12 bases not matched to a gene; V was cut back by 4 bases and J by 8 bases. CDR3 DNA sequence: TGTGCCACCAGCACGAGACAGGGGATGGCATCCGAAGCTTTCTTT. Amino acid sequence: CATSTRQGMASEAFF. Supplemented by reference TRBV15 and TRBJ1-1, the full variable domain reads DAMVIQNPRYQVTQFGKPVTLSCSQTLNHNVMYWYQQKSSQAPKLLFHYYDKDFNNEADTPDNFQSRRPNTSFCFLDIRSPGLGDTAMYLCATSTRQGMASEAFFGQGTRLTVV.

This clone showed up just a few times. The CDR3 nucleotides are TGTGCCAGCAGCTCGCACGGAGGGGGCGCGTCCGGGGAGCTGTTTTTT. It specifies CASSSHGGGASGELFF. The chain carries TRBV7-2 and TRBJ2-2; D perhaps matches TRBD1 (7 bases). V gave up 4 bases and J gave up 6 bases, with 18 bases separating them. CDR1 is SGHTA and CDR2 is FQGNSA in the germline V gene. The CDR3 totals 16 residues.

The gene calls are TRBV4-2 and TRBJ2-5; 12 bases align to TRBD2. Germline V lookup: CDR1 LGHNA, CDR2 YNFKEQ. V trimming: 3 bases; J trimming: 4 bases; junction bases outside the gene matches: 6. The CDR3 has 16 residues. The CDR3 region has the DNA TGTGCCAGCAGCCACGATCCGACTAGCGGGAGAGAGACCCAGTACTTC. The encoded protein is CASSHDPTSGRETQYF.